The text below deals with one TCR beta chain. No antigen is known for it. No much larger clone is present one base from it, and per-base qualities are unavailable. Separate from the approximately 690-subject first cohort, the validation cohort of 90 to 150 subjects was the group to which the donors belonged. These data belong to a study of cytomegalovirus exposure and HLA in healthy donors (dated by TCRdb to the late 2010s). With respect to the entire study: According to a later analysis, one platform produced both the 120 validation repertoires and the 670 or so repertoires of the first cohort. The study was designed to test whether signatures of past pathogen exposure could be identified by cataloging public T cell receptors. Along with the roughly 610-subject first cohort, a separate validation cohort of about 110 different subjects was used. High-throughput TCR immunosequencing, statistical association of individual TCRs with disease status, and machine learning were combined to predict cytomegalovirus infection status.

The library was built by means of the immunoSEQ multiplex PCR assay. The authors processed their data as follows. A statistical classification framework was built to diagnose cytomegalovirus status from the catalog of TCR beta chain sequences. Entries here come from immuneACCESS through TCRdb and include only in-frame sequences with V and J called. Some clones fail to appear in such tables; in the studies checked, an unresolved V gene covers under half of the shortfall, and the cause of the remainder is unknown. Clonal size and the V and J genes are those of that table, whereas D and trimming came from the DNA. Recorded for this sample are 150,000 to 200,000 clones; approximately 84% of them occurred a single time. The top ten clonotypes cover about 7% of the sample. Overall results and qualifications from the work: In a later analysis, TCRs clustered in the first cohort were found to also tend to co-occur in the 120 or so validation repertoires, with 85% to 95% of cluster scores above 0. The study gave a list of some 150 TCR beta chains associated with cytomegalovirus. While some public TCRs were present in many individuals, most TCR sequences turned up only very rarely across donors. The classifier was reported to diagnose cytomegalovirus status with high specificity and sensitivity in both the original and validation cohorts. According to the authors, the approach could potentially be generalized to other disease states and immunological phenotypes. A later analysis lacked HLA typing for the validation cohort, so it scored co-occurrence in that cohort across all 110 or so repertoires. In vitro tests confirmed that a few of the cytomegalovirus-associated TCR beta chains recognize cytomegalovirus antigens.

Trimming at the junction amounts to 4 bases on V and 5 bases on J, and the germline ends lie 18 bases apart. There are 16 amino acids in the CDR3, from cysteine to phenylalanine inclusive. This entry keeps only the CDR3 DNA: 48 bases, framed from base 1. Reading the germline V gene gives CDR1 SGHVS and CDR2 FNYEAQ. In this chain, TRBV7-6 is recombined with TRBJ2-1; matching of 6 bases hints at TRBD2 as the D gene. This clonotype was sampled from a man between 18 and 29 years old in good health and CMV-seropositive. Material for sequencing was PBMCs. The CDR3 amino acid sequence is: CASSSGAGGEDNEQFF. The DNA sequence is given as TGTGCCAGCAGCTCCGGTGCGGGCGGGGAAGACAATGAGCAGTTCTTC.